This section outlines one T cell receptor beta chain sequence together with its context. This specimen comes from a study of shared clonotypes between healthy human individuals. Into CD45RA+ naive and CD45RA-negative memory subsets, the CD4+ cells were split. CDR1 and CDR2 from the germline V gene are LNHDA and SQIVND (reference sequence). V dropped 3 bases and J dropped 6; count of bases not matched to a gene: 12. The CDR3 loop spans 17 amino acids. Per the original methods: Without quality scores, immunoSEQ junctional reads could not be filtered like full-length reads. Data came from immunoSEQ multiplex PCR; TCRdb stores just in-frame clones and leaves some out. The DNA gave D and trimming, while V, J and clone size come from that table. Of approximately 740,000 clones listed, roughly 70% are singletons.

The sequence derives from a young woman in good health. Sequences were obtained from memory CD4+ T cells sorted from blood. Indicated subset: CD45RA-negative fraction. The chain uses TRBV19 and TRBJ2-1; 9 positions agree with TRBD2. CDR3 sequence (DNA): TGTGCCAGTAGTATCCGGGCTAGCGGGGAAGGGCCCAATGAGCAGTTCTTC. It codes for CASSIRASGEGPNEQFF.